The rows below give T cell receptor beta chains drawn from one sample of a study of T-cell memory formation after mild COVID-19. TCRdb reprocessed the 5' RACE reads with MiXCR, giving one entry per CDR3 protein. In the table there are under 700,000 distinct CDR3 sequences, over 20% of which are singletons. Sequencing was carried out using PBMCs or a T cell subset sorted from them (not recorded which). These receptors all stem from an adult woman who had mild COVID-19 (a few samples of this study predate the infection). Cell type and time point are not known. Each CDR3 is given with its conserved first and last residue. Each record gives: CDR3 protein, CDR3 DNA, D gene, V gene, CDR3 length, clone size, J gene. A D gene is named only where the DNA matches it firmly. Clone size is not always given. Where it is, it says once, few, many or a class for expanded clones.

CDR3aa: CASRIRDSEKLFF; CDR3nt: TGTGCCAGCAGAATCCGGGACAGTGAAAAACTGTTTTTT; d_gene: TRBD1; v_gene: TRBV7-9; len: 13; abundance: .; j_gene: TRBJ1-4
CDR3aa: CASSWGESAFF; CDR3nt: TGTGCCAGCAGCTGGGGCGAATCGGCTTTCTTT; d_gene: .; v_gene: TRBV7-8; len: 11; abundance: few; j_gene: TRBJ1-1
CDR3aa: CASSPPRQSGYNEQFF; CDR3nt: TGTGCCAGCTCACCACCTCGACAGTCAGGCTACAATGAGCAGTTCTTC; d_gene: .; v_gene: TRBV18; len: 16; abundance: many; j_gene: TRBJ2-1
CDR3aa: CSVEEGKTSSYNEQFF; CDR3nt: TGCAGCGTTGAAGAGGGTAAGACTAGTTCCTACAATGAGCAGTTCTTC; d_gene: .; v_gene: TRBV29-1; len: 16; abundance: few; j_gene: TRBJ2-1
CDR3aa: CSVESRVHYGYTF; CDR3nt: TGCAGCGTTGAATCACGGGTACACTATGGCTACACCTTC; d_gene: .; v_gene: TRBV29-1; len: 13; abundance: few; j_gene: TRBJ1-2
CDR3aa: CASSSPAVVGTDTQYF; CDR3nt: TGTGCCAGCAGTTCACCCGCAGTCGTGGGAACAGATACGCAGTATTTT; d_gene: .; v_gene: TRBV12-3/TRBV12-4; len: 16; abundance: .; j_gene: TRBJ2-3
CDR3aa: CASSLEPSYYEQYF; CDR3nt: TGTGCCAGCAGCTTAGAGCCTAGCTACTACGAGCAGTACTTC; d_gene: .; v_gene: TRBV13; len: 14; abundance: many; j_gene: TRBJ2-7
CDR3aa: CASSLAGRLVDTQYF; CDR3nt: TGCGCCAGCAGCTTGGCGGGAAGACTCGTCGATACGCAGTATTTT; d_gene: .; v_gene: TRBV5-1; len: 15; abundance: .; j_gene: TRBJ2-3
CDR3aa: CSVEGLQGLEETQYF; CDR3nt: TGCAGCGTTGAAGGGCTACAGGGGTTGGAAGAGACCCAGTACTTC; d_gene: TRBD1; v_gene: TRBV29-1; len: 15; abundance: .; j_gene: TRBJ2-5
CDR3aa: CASSPPTSGGPNTGELFF; CDR3nt: TGTGCCAGCAGCCCGCCGACTAGCGGGGGGCCGAACACCGGGGAGCTGTTTTTT; d_gene: TRBD2; v_gene: TRBV9; len: 18; abundance: .; j_gene: TRBJ2-2
CDR3aa: CASSVAVVGLGEQFF; CDR3nt: TGTGCCAGCAGCGTAGCAGTTGTTGGGTTGGGTGAGCAGTTCTTC; d_gene: .; v_gene: TRBV9; len: 15; abundance: few; j_gene: TRBJ2-1
CDR3aa: CASSGGRGYEQYF; CDR3nt: TGTGCCAGCAGTGGAGGTCGGGGCTACGAGCAGTACTTC; d_gene: .; v_gene: TRBV7-9; len: 13; abundance: few; j_gene: TRBJ2-7
CDR3aa: CASSSTYSGVLYTQYF; CDR3nt: TGTGCCAGCAGTTCGACTTATAGCGGGGTTTTATATACGCAGTATTTT; d_gene: TRBD2; v_gene: TRBV12-3/TRBV12-4; len: 16; abundance: few; j_gene: TRBJ2-3
CDR3aa: CASSAPGPRADGVSTGELFF; CDR3nt: TGTGCCAGCAGCGCACCGGGACCCAGGGCGGATGGTGTGTCCACCGGGGAGCTGTTTTTT; d_gene: .; v_gene: TRBV9; len: 20; abundance: .; j_gene: TRBJ2-2
CDR3aa: CASSDPTGGISADTQYF; CDR3nt: TGTGCCAGCAGTGATCCCACAGGGGGAATAAGCGCAGATACGCAGTATTTT; d_gene: TRBD1; v_gene: TRBV25-1; len: 17; abundance: few; j_gene: TRBJ2-3
CDR3aa: CASSFPPYNEQFF; CDR3nt: TGTGCCAGCAGCTTCCCCCCCTACAATGAGCAGTTCTTC; d_gene: .; v_gene: TRBV7-2; len: 13; abundance: .; j_gene: TRBJ2-1
CDR3aa: CASSQGRAGWQFF; CDR3nt: TGCGCCAGCAGCCAAGGAAGGGCGGGGTGGCAGTTCTTC; d_gene: .; v_gene: TRBV4-1; len: 13; abundance: few; j_gene: TRBJ2-1
CDR3aa: CASRHQGSDTQYF; CDR3nt: TGTGCCAGCAGACACCAGGGGTCGGATACGCAGTATTTT; d_gene: .; v_gene: TRBV6-5; len: 13; abundance: few; j_gene: TRBJ2-3
CDR3aa: CASSTDTYSPLHF; CDR3nt: TGTGCCAGCAGCACGGACACTTATTCACCCCTCCACTTT; d_gene: .; v_gene: TRBV7-3; len: 13; abundance: many; j_gene: TRBJ1-6
CDR3aa: CASSPLAGAPTDTQYF; CDR3nt: TGTGCCAGCAGCCCTTTAGCGGGGGCCCCCACAGATACGCAGTATTTT; d_gene: TRBD2; v_gene: TRBV7-3; len: 16; abundance: few; j_gene: TRBJ2-3
CDR3aa: CASSPSSGRSYEQYF; CDR3nt: TGTGCCAGCTCACCCTCTAGCGGGAGGTCCTACGAGCAGTACTTC; d_gene: TRBD2; v_gene: TRBV18; len: 15; abundance: few; j_gene: TRBJ2-7
CDR3aa: CASSLTDSGGAHEQFF; CDR3nt: TGTGCCAGCAGCTTAACTGATAGCGGGGGGGCCCATGAGCAGTTCTTC; d_gene: TRBD2; v_gene: TRBV11-1; len: 16; abundance: .; j_gene: TRBJ2-1
CDR3aa: CSAERVGHVYGYTF; CDR3nt: TGCAGTGCCGAACGGGTGGGGCACGTCTATGGCTACACCTTC; d_gene: .; v_gene: TRBV20-1; len: 14; abundance: few; j_gene: TRBJ1-2
CDR3aa: CASRGDVNEQFF; CDR3nt: TGTGCCAGCAGGGGGGATGTCAATGAGCAGTTCTTC; d_gene: .; v_gene: TRBV7-6; len: 12; abundance: once; j_gene: TRBJ2-1
CDR3aa: CSASLPAATEAFF; CDR3nt: TGCAGTGCTAGTCTTCCGGCAGCCACTGAAGCTTTCTTT; d_gene: .; v_gene: TRBV20-1; len: 13; abundance: .; j_gene: TRBJ1-1
CDR3aa: CASTGGQGDYEQYF; CDR3nt: TGTGCCAGCACTGGAGGACAGGGGGACTACGAGCAGTACTTC; d_gene: TRBD1; v_gene: TRBV7-9; len: 14; abundance: few; j_gene: TRBJ2-7